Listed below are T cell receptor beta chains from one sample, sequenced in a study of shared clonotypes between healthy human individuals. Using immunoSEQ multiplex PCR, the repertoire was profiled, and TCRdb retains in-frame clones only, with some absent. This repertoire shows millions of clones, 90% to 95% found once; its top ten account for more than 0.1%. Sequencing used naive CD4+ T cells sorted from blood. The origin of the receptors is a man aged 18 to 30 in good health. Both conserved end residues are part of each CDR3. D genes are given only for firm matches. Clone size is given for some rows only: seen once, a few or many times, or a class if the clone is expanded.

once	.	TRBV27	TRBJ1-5	TGTGCCAGCAGTTTAGCAGGGACGGGCCAGCCCCAGCATTTT	CASSLAGTGQPQHF
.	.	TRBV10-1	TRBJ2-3	TGCGCCAGCAGTGCGGGGGTTGAAACGCAGTATTTT	CASSAGVETQYF
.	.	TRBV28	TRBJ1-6	TGTGCCAGCAGTTCAGGGCATAATTCACCCCTCCACTTT	CASSSGHNSPLHF
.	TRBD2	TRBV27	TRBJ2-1	TGTGCCAGCAGCTCCCCGATGACTAGCGGGAGTCGGAATGAGCAGTTCTTC	CASSSPMTSGSRNEQFF
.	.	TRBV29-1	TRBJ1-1	TGCAGCGGGCAAGAGGGGACGACTGAAGCTTTCTTT	CSGQEGTTEAFF
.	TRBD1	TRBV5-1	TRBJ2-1	TGCGCCAGCAGCTTGGTTGGGACAGGGGGCGCCTACAATGAGCAGTTCTTC	CASSLVGTGGAYNEQFF
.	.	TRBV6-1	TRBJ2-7	TGTGCCAGCAGTGCTCTCGGATACTACGAGCAGTACTTC	CASSALGYYEQYF
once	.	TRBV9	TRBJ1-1	TGTGCCAGCAGCGTAGAGGCCAGGCAGAACACTGAAGCTTTCTTT	CASSVEARQNTEAFF
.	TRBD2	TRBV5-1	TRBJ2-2	TGCGCCAGCAGCTTTGGTCCCAGGGAGGGCACCGGGGAGCTGTTTTTT	CASSFGPREGTGELFF
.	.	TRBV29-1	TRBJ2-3	TGCAGCGTTGGGCCCACAGATACGCAGTATTTT	CSVGPTDTQYF
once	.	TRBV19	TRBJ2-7	TGTGCCAGTAGTATCGAGCGGCGGAGACAATACGAGCAGTACTTC	CASSIERRRQYEQYF
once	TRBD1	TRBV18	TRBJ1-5	TGTGCCAGCTCACCCGGACAGGGGGCGACTGGCAATCAGCCCCAGCATTTT	CASSPGQGATGNQPQHF
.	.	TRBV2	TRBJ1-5	TGTGCCAGCAGCTTGGGACTCCCAAGCGAGCCCCAGCATTTT	CASSLGLPSEPQHF
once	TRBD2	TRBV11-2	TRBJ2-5	TGTGCCAGCAGCTTAGGGGCAGCGGGGGGCCGGGAGACCCAGTACTTC	CASSLGAAGGRETQYF
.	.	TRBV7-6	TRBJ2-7	TGTGCCAGCAGCCCCGGGACGGGCAGCTCCTACGAGCAGTACTTC	CASSPGTGSSYEQYF
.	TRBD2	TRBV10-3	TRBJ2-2	TGTGCCACCCCGGGACTAGCGGGAGCGGGCGGGGAGCTGTTTTTT	CATPGLAGAGGELFF
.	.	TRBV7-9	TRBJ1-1	TGTGCCAGCCAGCACCTGACGGTGAACACTGAAGCTTTCTTT	CASQHLTVNTEAFF
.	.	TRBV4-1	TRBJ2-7	TGCGCCAGCAGCCAAGAACCCCAGGGGGGCGAGCAGTACTTC	CASSQEPQGGEQYF
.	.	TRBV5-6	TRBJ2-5	TGTGCCAGCAGCCCAATGGGGGGCCGGTACCAAGAGACCCAGTACTTC	CASSPMGGRYQETQYF
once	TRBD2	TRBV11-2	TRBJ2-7	TGTGCCAGCCTAGACCCTTTTAGTCCCGAAAATCCTAGCGGGGGCGAGCAGTACTTC	CASLDPFSPENPSGGEQYF
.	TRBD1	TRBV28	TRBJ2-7	TGTGCCAGCAGGGGCTGGGACAGTACCTACGAGCAGTACTTC	CASRGWDSTYEQYF
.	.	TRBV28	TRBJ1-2	TGTGCCAGCAGCGCCGTTAACTTAAACTATGGCTACACCTTC	CASSAVNLNYGYTF
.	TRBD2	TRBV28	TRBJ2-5	TGTGCCAGCAGCGGGGGGGAACAAGAGACCCAGTACTTC	CASSGGEQETQYF
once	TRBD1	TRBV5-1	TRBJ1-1	TGCGCCAGCAGCCCCCGGACAGGGGGCCGGAACACTGAAGCTTTCTTT	CASSPRTGGRNTEAFF